Listed below are T cell receptor beta chains from one sample, sequenced in a study of T cells in Graves' hyperthyroidism and ophthalmopathy. In TCRdb, the multiplex PCR reads were re-called with MiXCR into one record per CDR3 protein. The sample lists approximately 610,000 distinct CDR3 sequences, roughly 14% occurring once. Sequenced material: blood. These receptor sequences come from a woman between 40 and 50 years old with Graves' ophthalmopathy. CDR3s include the opening cysteine and the closing phenylalanine or tryptophan. A D gene is named only where the DNA matches it firmly. Clone size appears in some rows only: once, few, many, or a class for an expanded clone.

clone size | J gene | D gene | V gene | CDR3 protein | CDR3 DNA
many | TRBJ2-7 | . | TRBV12-3/TRBV12-4 | CASSPGSRGNEQYF | TGTGCCAGCAGTCCCGGGTCTCGTGGGAACGAGCAGTACTTC
many | TRBJ1-2 | TRBD1 | TRBV6-1 | CASSDRGHGYTF | TGTGCCAGTTCGGACAGGGGCCATGGCTACACCTTC
few | TRBJ1-6 | TRBD1 | TRBV6-1 | CASSGDRVSPLHF | TGTGCCAGCAGTGGCGACAGGGTTTCACCCCTCCACTTT
. | TRBJ2-2 | . | TRBV4-1 | CASSLGWPANTGELFF | TGCGCCAGCAGCCTCGGATGGCCGGCGAACACCGGGGAGCTGTTTTTT
many | TRBJ1-1 | . | TRBV7-2 | CASSLADGRGAFF | TGTGCCAGCAGCTTAGCCGACGGGAGGGGGGCTTTCTTT
many | TRBJ1-5 | . | TRBV28 | CASSHRGRGFAGDQPQHF | TGTGCCAGCAGCCATAGGGGGAGGGGTTTTGCGGGAGATCAGCCCCAGCATTTT
many | TRBJ2-7 | TRBD2 | TRBV30 | CAWSVGLAVGYEQYF | TGTGCCTGGAGTGTAGGGCTAGCGGTGGGCTACGAGCAGTACTTC
few | TRBJ1-5 | . | TRBV27 | CASSLRAGDQPQRF | TGTGCCAGCAGTTTAAGGGCGGGAGACCAGCCCCAGCGTTTT
many | TRBJ2-2 | TRBD2 | TRBV20-1 | CSYLAANTGELFF | TGCAGTTATCTAGCGGCGAACACCGGGGAGCTGTTTTTT
. | TRBJ2-7 | TRBD2 | TRBV12-3/TRBV12-4 | CASSLRGDGEQYF | TGTGCCAGCAGTCTTCGGGGGGACGGCGAGCAGTACTTC
many | TRBJ2-7 | . | TRBV2 | CASTLGYEQYF | TGTGCCAGCACATTGGGATACGAGCAGTACTTC
many | TRBJ1-2 | TRBD1 | TRBV27 | CASSPPGQGTSGYTF | TGTGCCAGCAGTCCGCCGGGACAGGGAACTAGTGGCTACACCTTC
few | TRBJ1-6 | TRBD1 | TRBV12-3/TRBV12-4 | CASRGQGGNSPLHF | TGTGCCAGCAGGGGACAGGGTGGCAATTCACCCCTCCACTTT
. | TRBJ2-2 | . | TRBV14 | CASSAWGARSGELFF | TGTGCCAGCTCAGCGTGGGGGGCTCGAAGCGGGGAGCTGTTTTTT
. | TRBJ1-1 | . | TRBV6-4 | CASRIQGVEAFF | TGTGCCAGCAGGATACAGGGTGTTGAAGCTTTCTTT
many | TRBJ1-1 | . | TRBV18 | CASSRSGRNTEAFF | TGTGCCAGCTCCCGGTCCGGGAGAAACACTGAAGCTTTCTTT
many | TRBJ1-5 | . | TRBV2 | CASSAGTPNQPQHF | TGTGCCAGCAGTGCAGGGACACCGAATCAGCCCCAGCATTTT
many | TRBJ1-2 | . | TRBV11-1 | CASSLEVQGHGYTF | TGTGCCAGCAGCTTAGAAGTACAGGGTCACGGCTACACCTTC
many | TRBJ2-2 | TRBD1 | TRBV11-2 | CASSLGGWDRNTGELFF | TGTGCCAGCAGCTTAGGAGGCTGGGACAGGAACACCGGGGAGCTGTTTTTT
. | TRBJ1-2 | . | TRBV28 | CASSLSQGKLANYGYTF | TGTGCCAGCAGTTTATCCCAGGGGAAGCTTGCCAACTATGGCTACACCTTC
many | TRBJ1-1 | . | TRBV12-3/TRBV12-4 | CASSLVLQNTEAFF | TGTGCCAGCAGTCTCGTCCTACAGAACACTGAAGCTTTCTTT
many | TRBJ2-7 | TRBD1 | TRBV5-1 | CASSLWDRGFYEQYF | TGCGCCAGCAGCTTGTGGGACAGGGGTTTCTACGAGCAGTACTTC
many | TRBJ1-2 | . | TRBV19 | CASSISQTRQRYGYTF | TGTGCCAGTAGTATTTCCCAAACCAGACAGCGTTATGGCTACACCTTC
. | TRBJ2-1 | TRBD2 | TRBV10-3 | CAISWTSGSNEQFF | TGTGCCATCAGTTGGACTAGCGGGAGCAATGAGCAGTTCTTC
many | TRBJ2-7 | TRBD1 | TRBV6-5 | CASSYSRPGQGHEQYF | TGTGCCAGCAGTTACTCGAGACCAGGACAGGGCCACGAGCAGTACTTC
many | TRBJ1-2 | . | TRBV28 | CASSPPTGSYGYTF | TGTGCCAGCAGTCCCCCGACAGGTTCCTATGGCTACACCTTC
many | TRBJ2-7 | . | TRBV6-1 | CASSEAVFWEQYF | TGTGCCAGCAGTGAAGCGGTTTTTTGGGAGCAGTACTTC
. | TRBJ2-1 | . | TRBV16 | CASTPGREQFF | TGTGCCAGCACCCCAGGGAGGGAGCAGTTCTTC
few | TRBJ1-1 | . | TRBV5-6 | CASSFGVRRGAFF | TGTGCCAGCAGCTTCGGTGTCAGGAGGGGTGCTTTCTTT
few | TRBJ1-5 | . | TRBV4-2 | CASSRTGATDQPQHF | TGTGCCAGCAGCCGAACCGGGGCTACGGATCAGCCCCAGCATTTT
many | TRBJ2-7 | . | TRBV10-3 | CAISSGQKISYEQYF | TGTGCCATCAGCTCAGGACAGAAAATTTCCTACGAGCAGTACTTC
many | TRBJ2-6 | . | TRBV12-3/TRBV12-4 | CASGSVRDSGANVLTF | TGTGCCAGCGGCAGTGTCAGGGACTCTGGGGCCAACGTCCTGACTTTC
many | TRBJ1-2 | . | TRBV27 | CASSLSGGGGYTF | TGTGCCAGCAGTTTATCAGGGGGAGGCGGCTACACCTTC
many | TRBJ2-7 | TRBD1 | TRBV10-3 | CAISARDRGVHEQYF | TGTGCCATCAGTGCCCGGGACAGGGGTGTCCACGAGCAGTACTTC
many | TRBJ1-2 | TRBD1 | TRBV6-5 | CASSSRQGWYGYTF | TGTGCCAGCAGTTCTCGACAGGGCTGGTATGGCTACACCTTC
few | TRBJ2-4 | . | TRBV4-2 | CASSQEPGGGLAKNIQYF | TGTGCCAGCAGCCAGGAGCCAGGGGGGGGACTAGCCAAAAACATTCAGTACTTC
many | TRBJ1-1 | . | TRBV20-1 | CSARDRNEVEAFF | TGCAGTGCTAGAGATAGGAACGAGGTTGAAGCTTTCTTT
. | TRBJ2-7 | TRBD2 | TRBV15 | CATSRDSREGGERESESYEQYF | TGTGCCACCAGCAGAGACAGCAGGGAGGGAGGCGAGCGGGAGTCAGAATCCTACGAGCAGTACTTC
many | TRBJ2-5 | TRBD1 | TRBV20-1 | CSAFFGTGGRETQYF | TGCAGTGCTTTCTTCGGGACAGGGGGGAGAGAGACCCAGTACTTC
once | TRBJ1-5 | . | TRBV2 | CASSEVRAGSQPQHF | TGTGCCAGCAGTGAGGTTAGGGCAGGGAGTCAGCCCCAGCATTTT